The 27 T cell receptor beta chains below come from one sample, sequenced in a study of human T cells and chemical hapten exposure. Each CDR3 protein gets one entry after TCRdb re-called the RACE reads with MiXCR. The repertoire consists of fewer than 300,000 distinct CDR3 sequences, with about 9% occurring once and the leading ten covering over 2%. Time point described: pre-sensitization, week 0. Treatment indicated: therapeutic diphenylcyclopropenone sensitization with weekly scalp DPC. This specimen was whole blood, taken in connection with sensitization to the hapten diphenylcyclopropenone (DPC). The receptor set was obtained from a woman in her thirties or forties with alopecia areata. Some clones in this sample may be carry-over from other donors' samples.

The chain recombines TRBV28 with TRBJ1-4, with 7 bases that match TRBD1. Per the germline V gene, CDR1 is MDHEN and CDR2 is SYDVKM. This CDR3 contains 18 residues. Unmatched junction bases numbered 13, after V lost 2 bases and J lost 4 bases. This CDR3 reads CASSLLRLGQPYNEKLFF. The CDR3 nucleotides read TGTGCCAGCAGTTTACTCCGGCTGGGACAGCCTTATAATGAAAAACTGTTTTTT.

The chain links TRBV6-2 or TRBV6-3 to TRBJ2-4; TRBD1 aligns across 9 bases. Germline-derived CDR1 and CDR2 are MNHEY and SVGEGT. This CDR3 has 17 residues. The V gene end was trimmed by 7 bases and the J gene end by 1 base; junction bases not matched to a gene: 11. DNA of the CDR3: TGTGCCAGCACCCGACCTACAGGGGGCAGTGCCAAAAACATTCAGTACTTC. Protein: CASTRPTGGSAKNIQYF.

This clonotype was seen a handful of times. The chain has TRBV11-3 and TRBJ2-1, with D unresolved. Deletions cut 5 bases from V and 4 bases from J, with 12 bases between. The CDR3 consists of 14 residues. Germline lookup yields CDR1 SGHNT and CDR2 YENEEA. In DNA form, the CDR3 reads TGTGCCAGCAGCAGAGACGGAATTTACAATGAGCAGTTCTTC. Translation: CASSRDGIYNEQFF.

This clonotype appeared a few times. The rearrangement uses TRBV12-3 or TRBV12-4 and TRBJ2-4, with a possible D match to TRBD2 (6 bases). The V gene lost 3 bases and the J gene lost 3 bases, with 9 bases spanning the gap. The CDR3 loop spans 14 amino acids. CDR3 bases: TGTGCCAGCAGTTTGGGGGAGGTCAAAAACATTCAGTACTTC. Translation: CASSLGEVKNIQYF.

This clonotype turned up a few times. This chain links TRBV7-2 with TRBJ2-5; possibly TRBD2 for D (6 bases). CDR1 is SGHTA, CDR2 FQGNSA, per germline. The CDR3 length is 13 residues. The V and J ends lost 5 bases and 5 bases respectively, with 12 bases between them. This chain's CDR3 is CASSRAEGETQYF. The CDR3 region has the DNA TGTGCCAGCAGCCGCGCGGAGGGTGAGACCCAGTACTTC.

This rearrangement joins TRBV29-1 to TRBJ2-1; D not resolved. V lost 7 bases and J lost 11, with 12 bases in between. The CDR3 is made up of 10 amino acids. CDR1 SQVTM and CDR2 ANQGSEA come from the germline V gene. CDR3 DNA: TGCAGCGGAATCGACCGACAGCAGTTCTTC. It is translated as CSGIDRQQFF.

This clonotype was seen a handful of times. The genes are TRBV10-1 and TRBJ1-5, with D maybe TRBD1 (6 bases). Germline V gene data show CDR1 as WNHNN and CDR2 as SYGVQD (reference sequence). The CDR3 contains 16 residues. The V end lost 10 bases, the J end lost 9 bases, and 28 bases lay between the germline ends. Here the CDR3 reads CATRPGAPGELRPQHF. The DNA of the CDR3 is TGCGCCACAAGACCAGGGGCTCCCGGGGAATTGCGGCCCCAGCATTTT.

This clonotype was picked up a small number of times. The chain has TRBV9 and TRBJ2-7; D ambiguous. Trimming took off 0 bases at V and 1 base at J, with 8 bases between the two ends. The CDR3 spans 14 residues. CDR1 and CDR2 from the germline V gene are SGDLS and YYNGEE. The CDR3 DNA follows: TGTGCCAGCAGCGTAGATACAGTTTCCTACGAGCAGTACTTC. The encoded protein is CASSVDTVSYEQYF.

This clonotype was seen only a few times. This chain links TRBV2 with TRBJ2-1, with 7 bases identical to TRBD2. CDR1 is SNHLY, CDR2 FYNNEI, per germline. V lost 6 bases, J lost 7 bases, and 3 bases stayed unmatched. The CDR3 spans 12 residues. CDR3: CASRDGGNEQFF. The DNA for the CDR3 is TGTGCCAGCAGGGACGGGGGGAATGAGCAGTTCTTC.

This clonotype came up a few times. The chain recombines TRBV28 with TRBJ2-1; no clear D. Trimming removed 7 bases at V and 8 bases at J, with 21 bases between. This CDR3 contains 15 residues. Per germline, CDR1 MDHEN and CDR2 SYDVKM. CDR3 protein: CASTPPGSSRDEQFF. The CDR3 DNA sequence: TGTGCCAGCACCCCGCCTGGGTCAAGTAGGGATGAGCAGTTCTTC. Looking up the rest from reference TRBV28 and TRBJ2-1 gives the full variable domain: DVKVTQSSRYLVKRTGEKVFLECVQDMDHENMFWYRQDPGLGLRLIYFSYDVKMKEKGDIPEGYSVSREKKERFSLILESASTNQTSMYLCASTPPGSSRDEQFFGPGTRLTVL.

This clonotype was detected a few times. This chain links TRBV28 with TRBJ2-1; 7 bases fit TRBD2. V dropped 2 bases and J dropped 6; count of bases not matched to a gene: 4. This CDR3 is 14 amino acids long. From germline, CDR1 is MDHEN and CDR2 SYDVKM. The CDR3 DNA reads as TGTGCCAGCAGTTTAGGCGGGAGCCGCAATGAGCAGTTCTTC. Residues: CASSLGGSRNEQFF.

The chain couples TRBV7-9 to TRBJ2-1; D unclear. The CDR3 loop spans 13 amino acids. Germline values: CDR1 SEHNR, CDR2 FQNEAQ (reference sequence). V was trimmed by 3 bases and J by 2 bases, leaving 5 bases between them. CDR3 residues: CASSLTPYNEQFF. CDR3 bases: TGTGCCAGCAGCTTGACTCCCTACAATGAGCAGTTCTTC. Full variable domain (missing parts from reference TRBV7-9 and TRBJ2-1): DTGVSQNPRHKITKRGQNVTFRCDPISEHNRLYWYRQTLGQGPEFLTYFQNEAQLEKSRLLSDRFSAERPKGSFSTLEIQRTEQGDSAMYLCASSLTPYNEQFFGPGTRLTVL.

The table lists this clonotype with a few counts. CDR3 region: CASTGDDYGYTF. CDR3 DNA: TGTGCCAGCACGGGGGACGACTATGGCTACACCTTC. The chain employs TRBV5-6 and TRBJ1-2; D is perhaps TRBD1 (5 bases). Trimming removed 6 bases at V and 3 bases at J, with 9 bases between. The CDR3 totals 12 residues. Germline-derived CDR1 and CDR2 are SGHDT and YYEEEE. Full variable domain (outside the CDR3, taken from reference TRBV5-6 and TRBJ1-2): DAGVTQSPTHLIKTRGQQVTLRCSPKSGHDTVSWYQQALGQGPQFIFQYYEEEERQRGNFPDRFSGHQFPNYSSELNVNALLLGDSALYLCASTGDDYGYTFGSGTRLTVV.

This chain uses TRBV6-5 with TRBJ1-1; 8 bases match TRBD1. CDR1 and CDR2 from the germline V gene are MNHEY and SVGAGI. Trimming took 7 bases from V and 1 from J; bases not matched to a gene: 8. This CDR3 spans 15 amino acids. DNA for the CDR3: TGTGCCAGCACCCGGACAGGGAGTAGGAACACTGAAGCTTTCTTT. Translating gives CASTRTGSRNTEAFF.

This chain uses TRBV7-9 with TRBJ2-5; TRBD2 is a possible D gene (5 bases). Trimming cost V 1 base and J 1 base, with 13 bases left between them. This CDR3 contains 16 residues. Germline assignment: CDR1 SEHNR and CDR2 FQNEAQ (reference sequence). DNA for the CDR3: TGTGCCAGCAGCTTAGATGGGCAGCGGCTCCAAGAGACCCAGTACTTC. Translation: CASSLDGQRLQETQYF.

The chain joins TRBV12-3 or TRBV12-4 to TRBJ2-2, with 7 positions matching TRBD1. The CDR3 runs 16 residues. J gave up 4 bases and V 5 bases, and 10 bases lay outside the gene matches. The CDR3 loop reads CASSPGTAKVTGELFF. The CDR3 DNA reads as TGTGCCAGCAGTCCAGGGACAGCTAAGGTCACCGGGGAGCTGTTTTTT.

In its sample, this clonotype was seen many times. The rearrangement uses TRBV28 and TRBJ2-1, with D perhaps matching TRBD2 (5 bases). V dropped 5 bases and J dropped 0 bases, with 17 bases sitting between them. This CDR3 region has 17 residues. Germline-derived CDR1 and CDR2 are MDHEN and SYDVKM. The CDR3 sequence: CASSPARRGRSYNEQFF. The CDR3 nucleotides are TGTGCCAGCAGTCCCGCGCGTCGAGGGCGCTCCTACAATGAGCAGTTCTTC.

In this sample, this clonotype turned up a few times. V usage is TRBV27 and J usage is TRBJ2-1; TRBD2 matches at 10 bases. Germline assignment: CDR1 MNHEY and CDR2 SMNVEV (reference sequence). The V segment lost 5 bases and the J segment 6 bases; nucleotides outside the gene matches: 10. The CDR3 sequence is 16 residues long. This CDR3 reads CASSQWSSGRFNEQFF. CDR3 sequence (DNA): TGTGCCAGCAGTCAATGGTCTAGCGGGAGATTCAATGAGCAGTTCTTC.

In its sample, this clonotype was seen many times. The chain uses TRBV12-3 or TRBV12-4 and TRBJ2-1; D is ambiguous. V lost 6 bases to trimming and J lost 7 bases, with 10 bases between them. This CDR3 contains 12 residues. CDR3 protein: CASRRSSNEQFF. The CDR3 DNA is TGTGCCAGCAGGCGGAGCAGTAATGAGCAGTTCTTC.

This clonotype was counted between two and nine times. The rearrangement uses TRBV12-3 or TRBV12-4 and TRBJ1-5, with D unresolved. V dropped 3 bases and J dropped 3 bases, with 9 bases sitting between them. The CDR3 loop spans 14 amino acids. This chain's CDR3 is CASSFRESNQPQHF. The CDR3 nucleotides are TGTGCCAGCAGTTTTCGGGAATCCAATCAGCCCCAGCATTTT.

This clonotype was counted a few times. The genes are TRBV11-2 and TRBJ2-4; possibly TRBD2 for D (6 bases). Trimming pared 8 bases from V and 7 bases from J, leaving 15 bases between. Germline V gene lookup returns CDR1 SGHAT and CDR2 FQNNGV. The CDR3 consists of 13 residues. The CDR3 region is CASSRGRGNIQYF. CDR3 DNA: TGTGCCAGCTCTAGGGGCCGGGGGAACATTCAGTACTTC.

This clonotype has ten or more counts. The chain employs TRBV27 and TRBJ2-7, with D possibly being TRBD2 (5 bases). The CDR3 covers 14 residues. In germline, CDR1 is MNHEY, CDR2 SMNVEV (reference sequence). V lost 5 bases to trimming and J lost 3 bases, with 14 bases between them. As DNA, the CDR3 is TGTGCCAGCAGTCCGGCCGGGATCCTCTACGAGCAGTACTTC. Its protein is CASSPAGILYEQYF.

This chain joins TRBV9 and TRBJ2-3; D is unresolved. V lost 0 bases to trimming and J lost 0 bases, with 14 bases between them. The V gene's germline CDR1 is SGDLS and CDR2 YYNGEE. The CDR3 loop spans 17 amino acids. Written as DNA, the CDR3 is TGTGCCAGCAGCGTAGGGGCAGTCCCCGGAAGCACAGATACGCAGTATTTT. Its translation is CASSVGAVPGSTDTQYF.

This clonotype was picked up many times. The chain combines TRBV7-3 with TRBJ1-5; weak D call: TRBD1 (5 bases). V was trimmed by 5 bases and J by 3 bases, leaving 14 bases between them. The CDR3 length is 15 residues. Per the germline V gene, CDR1 is SGHTA and CDR2 is FQGTGA. The CDR3: CASSRDSTSNQPQHF. The CDR3, as DNA: TGTGCCAGCAGCCGTGACAGTACTTCCAATCAGCCCCAGCATTTT.

The chain recombines TRBV7-2 with TRBJ2-3, with TRBD1 matching 7 bases. CDR1 is SGHTA and CDR2 is FQGNSA in the germline V gene. The CDR3 runs to 18 residues. The trim removed 0 bases at V and 2 bases at J, leaving 11 bases unmatched. CDR3 in amino acids: CASSLALGGPPSTDTQYF. The CDR3 coding sequence is TGTGCCAGCAGCTTAGCGTTAGGGGGCCCACCGTCCACAGATACGCAGTATTTT.

This clonotype was seen only a few times. The chain is built from TRBV7-2 and TRBJ2-1; TRBD2 agrees at 9 bases. V lost 0 bases to trimming and J lost 4 bases; unmatched junction nucleotides: 4. The CDR3 has 16 amino acids. The germline CDR1 and CDR2 sequences are SGHTA and FQGNSA. In DNA, the CDR3 is TGTGCCAGCAGCTTAGCCGGGACTAGCAGGTACAATGAGCAGTTCTTC. Protein: CASSLAGTSRYNEQFF.

This clonotype was counted between two and nine times. The J gene is TRBJ2-1, the V gene TRBV20-1, with 11 nucleotides matching TRBD2. V lost 6 bases to trimming and J lost 4 bases; unmatched junction nucleotides: 5. This CDR3 has 14 residues. CDR1 and CDR2 (germline): DFQATT, SNEGSKA (reference sequence). CDR3 coding DNA: TGCAGTGCAGCCACTAGCGGGAGTTACAATGAGCAGTTCTTC. Translation gives CSAATSGSYNEQFF.